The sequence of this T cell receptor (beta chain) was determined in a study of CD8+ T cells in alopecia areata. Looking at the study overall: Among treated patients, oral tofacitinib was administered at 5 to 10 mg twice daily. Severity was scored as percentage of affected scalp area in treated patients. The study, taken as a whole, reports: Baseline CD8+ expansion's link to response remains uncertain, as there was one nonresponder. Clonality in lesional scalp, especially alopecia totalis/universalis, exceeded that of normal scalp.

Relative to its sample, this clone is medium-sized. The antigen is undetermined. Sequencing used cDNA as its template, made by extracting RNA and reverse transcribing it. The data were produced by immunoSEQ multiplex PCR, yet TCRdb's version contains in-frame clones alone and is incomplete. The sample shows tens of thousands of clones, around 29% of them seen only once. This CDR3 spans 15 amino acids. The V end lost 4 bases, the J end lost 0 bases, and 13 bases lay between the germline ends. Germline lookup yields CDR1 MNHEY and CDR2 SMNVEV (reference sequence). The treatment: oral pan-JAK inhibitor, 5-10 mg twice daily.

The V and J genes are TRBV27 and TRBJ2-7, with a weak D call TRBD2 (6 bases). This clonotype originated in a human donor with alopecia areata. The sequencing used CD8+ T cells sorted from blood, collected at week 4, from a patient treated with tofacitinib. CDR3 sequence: CASSSPARGSYEQYF. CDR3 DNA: TGTGCCAGCAGTTCCCCTGCGCGGGGCTCCTACGAGCAGTACTTC.